The rows below give T cell receptor beta chains drawn from one sample of a study of shared clonotypes between healthy human individuals. The table came from immunoSEQ multiplex PCR; TCRdb's copy has only in-frame clones and leaves some out. The table lists about 2.5 million clones, around 90% of them singletons. The sequencing input was naive CD4+ T cells from PBMCs. These TCRs come from a man aged 18 to 29 in good health. Some clones in this sample may be carry-over from other donors' samples. CDR3s include the opening cysteine and the closing phenylalanine or tryptophan. D genes are given only for firm matches. Size values are once, few and many counts, or a class for expanded clones, and some rows have none.

NA	TRBV15	NA	TRBJ1-4	TGTGCCACCAGCAGAGTAAACACAGGGAACGAAAAACTGTTTTTT	CATSRVNTGNEKLFF
NA	TRBV28	TRBD2	TRBJ2-7	TGTGCCAGCAGTCCAACGGGGGGGGCGTACAGGTACGAGCAGTACTTC	CASSPTGGAYRYEQYF
NA	TRBV12-5	NA	TRBJ2-3	TGTGCTAGTGGTTTGACCCCGGCAGATACGCAGTATTTT	CASGLTPADTQYF
NA	TRBV7-8	NA	TRBJ2-6	TGTGCCAGCAGCTTAACTCTGGCTGGGGCCAACGTCCTGACTTTC	CASSLTLAGANVLTF
NA	TRBV7-2	TRBD2	TRBJ2-1	TGTGCCAGCAGCTCACCAGTTCGAGGACTAGCCCACTCCTACAATGAGCAGTTCTTC	CASSSPVRGLAHSYNEQFF
NA	TRBV11-2	TRBD2	TRBJ2-7	TGTGCCAGCAGCTCCAGGACTAGCGGGATATACGAGCAGTACTTC	CASSSRTSGIYEQYF
NA	TRBV5-4	NA	TRBJ2-2	TGTGCCAGCAGCTTGACTAGGAACACCGGGGAGCTGTTTTTT	CASSLTRNTGELFF
NA	TRBV7-3	TRBD2	TRBJ2-1	TGTGCCACCGCTAGCGGGAGGAACAATGAGCAGTTCTTC	CATASGRNNEQFF
NA	TRBV10-3	NA	TRBJ1-6	TGTGCCATCAGTGTGGGAAGGGACGGTTCACCCCTCCACTTT	CAISVGRDGSPLHF
NA	TRBV5-5	NA	TRBJ1-4	TGTGCCAGCAGCTTGGACGATAATGAAAAACTGTTTTTT	CASSLDDNEKLFF
NA	TRBV29-1	TRBD1	TRBJ2-2	TGCAGCGTCCGGCCTCCGGGACAGGGCCACACCGGGGAGCTGTTTTTT	CSVRPPGQGHTGELFF
NA	TRBV7-9	TRBD2	TRBJ2-5	TGTGCCAGCAGCTTAAGAGCGGGAGTTCGAGAGACCCAGTACTTC	CASSLRAGVRETQYF
few	TRBV2	NA	TRBJ2-3	TGTGCCAGCAGTGCTTTTACGCAGTATTTT	CASSAFTQYF
few	TRBV5-6	NA	TRBJ1-1	TGTGCCAGCAGCGATATCTGGGCCGGCACTGAAGCTTTCTTT	CASSDIWAGTEAFF
once	TRBV6-5	TRBD1	TRBJ1-5	TGTGCCAGCAGCGCCGGGACAGGGCTATTTCAGCCCCAGCATTTT	CASSAGTGLFQPQHF
once	TRBV9	NA	TRBJ2-2	TGTGCCAGCAGCGACAGGGCAGGGACCGGGGAGCTGTTTTTT	CASSDRAGTGELFF
NA	TRBV6-1	NA	TRBJ2-2	TGTGCCAGCAGTGACACAGGACAGCTGACTATGGAGCTGTTTTTT	CASSDTGQLTMELFF
NA	TRBV28	NA	TRBJ1-6	TGTGCCAGCACCTCCGGTGGAGTTAATTCACCCCTCCACTTT	CASTSGGVNSPLHF
once	TRBV15	NA	TRBJ2-1	TGTGCCACCAGCACAAGCGGATCCAACTACAATGAGCAGTTCTTC	CATSTSGSNYNEQFF
NA	TRBV7-2	NA	TRBJ1-3	TGTGCCAGCAGCTTAGGTCGGACACGGATCAGTGGAAACACCATATATTTT	CASSLGRTRISGNTIYF
NA	TRBV5-4	NA	TRBJ2-4	TGTGCCAGCAGCTTGGAGCTGGGCGTAGAAAACATTCAGTACTTC	CASSLELGVENIQYF
NA	TRBV19	TRBD2	TRBJ2-1	TGTGCCAGTATGATGTGGGAGGGCCAGGACAATGAGCAGTTCTTC	CASMMWEGQDNEQFF
NA	TRBV7-8	NA	TRBJ2-3	TGTGCCAGCAGCTTAAGGGGGAGACGGGAGGAACCTCGGGGGGATACGCAGTATTTT	CASSLRGRREEPRGDTQYF
NA	TRBV28	TRBD2	TRBJ2-7	TGTGCCAGCAGCCCCTCTAGCGGGAGCGACGAGCAGTACTTC	CASSPSSGSDEQYF
NA	TRBV7-8	TRBD2	TRBJ2-3	TGTGCCAGCAGCTTAGTGGCTAGCGGGTCGTCAGATACGCAGTATTTT	CASSLVASGSSDTQYF
NA	TRBV16	TRBD2	TRBJ2-5	TGTGCCAGCAGCCAATTAACTAGCGGGAATCGAGAGACCCAGTACTTC	CASSQLTSGNRETQYF
NA	TRBV6-5	TRBD1	TRBJ1-6	TGTGCCAGCAGTCTAGCCGGGACAGGGGACTCACCCCTCCACTTT	CASSLAGTGDSPLHF
few	TRBV4-2	TRBD1	TRBJ1-2	TGTGCCAGCAGCCAGGGACAGCTTTATGGCTACACCTTC	CASSQGQLYGYTF
NA	TRBV11-2	TRBD2	TRBJ2-2	TGTGCCAGCAGCTCACGACTGACAGCGGGAGGGAGACGGACCGGGGAGCTGTTTTTT	CASSSRLTAGGRRTGELFF
NA	TRBV19	NA	TRBJ1-5	TGTGCCAGTAGCCAAAAGGGGTTGGCAGGGAGGCCGTATAGCAATCAGCCCCAGCATTTT	CASSQKGLAGRPYSNQPQHF
once	TRBV4-2	NA	TRBJ1-1	TGTGCCAGCAGCCAAGAGGCCAGTCAGAACACTGAAGCTTTCTTT	CASSQEASQNTEAFF
NA	TRBV6-6	NA	TRBJ2-3	TGTGCCAGCAGTTCGAGGCAGGGGACAGATACGCAGTATTTT	CASSSRQGTDTQYF
NA	TRBV6-5	NA	TRBJ1-5	TGTGCCAGCACCCGGGACCTTAATCAGCCCCAGCATTTT	CASTRDLNQPQHF
NA	TRBV5-6	NA	TRBJ1-1	TGTGCCAGCAGCTTTCTCGGAGCCGGTGAAGCTTTCTTT	CASSFLGAGEAFF
once	TRBV28	TRBD1	TRBJ2-1	TGTGCCAGCAGTTACGGACAGGGGGCGTACAATGAGCAGTTCTTC	CASSYGQGAYNEQFF
once	TRBV6-5	TRBD2	TRBJ2-3	TGTGCCAGCGGGAGGGCGGGATCAGGCACAGATACGCAGTATTTT	CASGRAGSGTDTQYF
NA	TRBV2	NA	TRBJ2-7	TGTGCCAGCAGTGTGGTACTCTCCTACGAGCAGTACTTC	CASSVVLSYEQYF
NA	TRBV10-3	NA	TRBJ1-5	TGTGCCATCAGTGAGAGAGGGGGTATTCAGCCCCAGCATTTT	CAISERGGIQPQHF
NA	TRBV18	NA	TRBJ1-1	TGTGCCAGCTCAGAAGTTTTTATCCTCCTCTTGAACACTGAAGCTTTCTTT	CASSEVFILLLNTEAFF
few	TRBV27	NA	TRBJ1-2	TGTGCCAGCAGCCCCACGGGGTATGGCTACACCTTC	CASSPTGYGYTF
few	TRBV12-5	TRBD1	TRBJ2-2	TGTGCTAGTGGTTCGATACAGGGGAGCACCGGGGAGCTGTTTTTT	CASGSIQGSTGELFF
NA	TRBV7-3	NA	TRBJ2-1	TGTGCCAGCAGCTTAATACAGGGCGATGAGCAGTTCTTC	CASSLIQGDEQFF
few	TRBV21-1	NA	TRBJ1-1	TGTGCCAGCAGCGCCCACCAGGGGCCGAACACTGAAGCTTTCTTT	CASSAHQGPNTEAFF
NA	TRBV28	NA	TRBJ2-7	TGTGCCAGCACCTCTGGGGGGACAGTAGCTTACGAGCAGTACTTC	CASTSGGTVAYEQYF